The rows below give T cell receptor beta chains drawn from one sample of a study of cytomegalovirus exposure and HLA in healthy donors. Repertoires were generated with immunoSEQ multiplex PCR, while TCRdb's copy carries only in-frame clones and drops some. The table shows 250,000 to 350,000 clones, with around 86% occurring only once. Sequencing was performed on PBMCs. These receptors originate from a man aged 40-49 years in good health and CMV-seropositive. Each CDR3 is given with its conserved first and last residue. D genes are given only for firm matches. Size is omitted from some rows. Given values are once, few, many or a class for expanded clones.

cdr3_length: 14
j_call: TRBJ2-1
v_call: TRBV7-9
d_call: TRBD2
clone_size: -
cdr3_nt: TGTGCCAGCAGCTTAGCGGGAGGGCACAATGAGCAGTTCTTC
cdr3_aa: CASSLAGGHNEQFF

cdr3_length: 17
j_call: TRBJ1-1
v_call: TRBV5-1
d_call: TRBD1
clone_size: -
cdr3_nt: TGCGCCAGCAGCTTCAGGACAGGGGGCGGCCCGAACACTGAAGCTTTCTTT
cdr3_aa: CASSFRTGGGPNTEAFF

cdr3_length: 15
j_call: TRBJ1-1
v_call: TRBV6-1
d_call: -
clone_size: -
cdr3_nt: TGTGCCAGCACAAACGTCTGGCAGGGGAACACTGAAGCTTTCTTT
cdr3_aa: CASTNVWQGNTEAFF

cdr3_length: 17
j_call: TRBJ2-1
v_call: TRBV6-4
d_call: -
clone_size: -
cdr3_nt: TGTGCCAGCAGTGCGACAGTCTCTTGGGGATCCTACAATGAGCAGTTCTTC
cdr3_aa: CASSATVSWGSYNEQFF

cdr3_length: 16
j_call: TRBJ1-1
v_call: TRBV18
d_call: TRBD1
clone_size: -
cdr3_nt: TGTGCCAGCTCACCCCTGAACAGGGGCACTCGCACTGAAGCTTTCTTT
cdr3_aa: CASSPLNRGTRTEAFF

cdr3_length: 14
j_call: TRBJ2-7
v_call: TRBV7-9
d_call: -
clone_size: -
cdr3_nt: TGTTCCAGCAGCGAGGGCACCCGCTCCTACGAGCAGTACTTC
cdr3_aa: CSSSEGTRSYEQYF

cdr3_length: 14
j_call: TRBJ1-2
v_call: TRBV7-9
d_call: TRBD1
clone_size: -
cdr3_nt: TGTGCCAGCAGCCAACAGGGGCTAAACTATGGCTACACCTTC
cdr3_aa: CASSQQGLNYGYTF

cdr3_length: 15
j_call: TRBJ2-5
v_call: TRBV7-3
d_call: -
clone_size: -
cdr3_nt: TGTGCCAGCAGCCCCGCTGGGGGGCCGGGAGGGACCCAGTACTTC
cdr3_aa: CASSPAGGPGGTQYF

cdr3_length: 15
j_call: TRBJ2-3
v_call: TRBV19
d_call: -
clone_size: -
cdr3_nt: TGTGCCAGTAGCCCACCTAATCCTAGCACAGATACGCAGTATTTT
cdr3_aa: CASSPPNPSTDTQYF

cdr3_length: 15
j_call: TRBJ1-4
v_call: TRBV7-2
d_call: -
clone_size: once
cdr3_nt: TGTGCCAGCAGCTCCCAAACTGGGCTTGTTGAAAAACTGTTTTTT
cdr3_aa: CASSSQTGLVEKLFF

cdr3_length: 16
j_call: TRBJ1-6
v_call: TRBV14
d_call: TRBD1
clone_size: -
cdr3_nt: TGTGCCAGCAGCCAAAGGCACAGGGGGGTAGGGTCACCCCTCCACTTT
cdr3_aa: CASSQRHRGVGSPLHF

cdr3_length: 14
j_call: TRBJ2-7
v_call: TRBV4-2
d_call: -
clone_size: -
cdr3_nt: TGTGCCAGCAGCCAAGACAACAGATTCTACGAGCAGTACTTC
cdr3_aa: CASSQDNRFYEQYF

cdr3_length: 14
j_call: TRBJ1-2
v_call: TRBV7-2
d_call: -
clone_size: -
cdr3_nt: TGTGCCAGCAGCAGAGTAGGGACAAACTATGGCTACACCTTC
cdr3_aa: CASSRVGTNYGYTF

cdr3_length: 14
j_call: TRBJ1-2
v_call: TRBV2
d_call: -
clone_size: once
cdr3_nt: TGTGCCATCCGAAGGGGTAGGGGCGACTATGGCTACACCTTC
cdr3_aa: CAIRRGRGDYGYTF

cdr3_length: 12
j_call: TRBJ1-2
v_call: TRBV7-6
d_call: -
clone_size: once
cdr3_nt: TGTGCCAGCAGCCCATACAGGGACGGCTACACCTTC
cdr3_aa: CASSPYRDGYTF

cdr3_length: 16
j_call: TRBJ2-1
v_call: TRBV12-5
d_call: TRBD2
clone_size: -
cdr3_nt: TGTGCTAGTGGTTCTATAGCGGGAGGAGGCTACAATGAGCAGTTCTTC
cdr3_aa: CASGSIAGGGYNEQFF

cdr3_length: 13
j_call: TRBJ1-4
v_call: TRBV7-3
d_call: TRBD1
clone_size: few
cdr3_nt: TGTGCCAGCAGCCGGGACAGGGGTGAAAAACTGTTTTTT
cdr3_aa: CASSRDRGEKLFF

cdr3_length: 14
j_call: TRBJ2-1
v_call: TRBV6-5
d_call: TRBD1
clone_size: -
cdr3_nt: TGTGCCAGCACCAGACAGGGGGCCTACAATGAGCAGTTCTTC
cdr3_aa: CASTRQGAYNEQFF

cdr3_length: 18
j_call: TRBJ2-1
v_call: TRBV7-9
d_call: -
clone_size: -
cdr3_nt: TGTGCCAGCAGCTTAAGGGTTAGCGGCAGAAGATCCTACAATGAGCAGTTCTTC
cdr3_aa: CASSLRVSGRRSYNEQFF